This T cell receptor (beta chain) was captured in a study of blood T cell repertoires in COVID-19. Looking at the study overall: COVID-19 samples, acute and convalescent, were from the United States, Italy and Spain. In each case, the material was cDNA or gDNA derived from T cells, B-cell-depleted T cells, or PBMCs.

The repertoire was sequenced with immunoSEQ multiplex PCR; TCRdb's copy has only in-frame clones and lacks some. The table lists more than 100,000 clones, roughly nine tenths of them singletons. Germline CDR1 and CDR2: KGHDR and SFDVKD. The CDR3 has 16 amino acids. Trimming cost V 2 bases and J 6 bases; bases outside gene matches: 2. This clonotype was obtained from a woman aged 60-75 years with acute or convalescent COVID-19. The rearrangement links TRBV24-1 to TRBJ2-1, with TRBD2 identical over 14 bases. The sequenced sample consisted of peripheral blood. CDR3 loop: CATSDSGLAGVNEQFF. CDR3 nucleotides: TGTGCCACCAGTGATTCGGGACTAGCGGGAGTCAATGAGCAGTTCTTC.